This is a list of T cell receptor beta chains from one sample in a study of T cell repertoires in cytomegalovirus infection. TCRdb used MiXCR to reprocess the reads, holding one entry per CDR3 protein. The sample carries 150,000 to 200,000 distinct CDR3 sequences, approximately 14% recorded once. The sample was PBMCs. All receptors derive from a human donor in good health (CMV status not recorded). Some clones in this sample may be carry-over from other donors' samples. Both conserved end residues are part of each CDR3. A D gene is named only where the DNA matches it firmly. Only part of the rows carry a size: once, few, many, or a class if the clone is expanded.

j_gene	d_gene	abundance	v_gene	CDR3nt	CDR3aa
TRBJ1-2	NA	NA	TRBV15	TGTGCCACCAGCAGAGAGTCCGGCCTCCATGGCTACACCTTC	CATSRESGLHGYTF
TRBJ2-1	NA	few	TRBV20-1	TGCAGTGCTAGAGACCCCAGAAGCTCCTACAATGAGCAGTTCTTC	CSARDPRSSYNEQFF
TRBJ2-2	TRBD1	many	TRBV7-6	TGTGCCAGCAGCTTCCGGACAGGGAACACCGGGGAGCTGTTTTTT	CASSFRTGNTGELFF
TRBJ2-5	NA	many	TRBV7-7	TGTGCCAGCGGATACAAAGAGACCCAGTACTTC	CASGYKETQYF
TRBJ1-2	NA	NA	TRBV14	TGTGCCAGCAGCCAAGATCTGGCCAGTGCCTATGGCTACACCTTC	CASSQDLASAYGYTF
TRBJ2-1	NA	NA	TRBV3-1	TGTGCCAGCAGCCCCCCCGCGGGACCAGACCAGTTCTTC	CASSPPAGPDQFF
TRBJ1-6	TRBD1	NA	TRBV20-1	TGCAGTGCCGCGACAGGGGCTGGCATCGGTTCACCCCTCCACTTT	CSAATGAGIGSPLHF
TRBJ1-5	TRBD1	many	TRBV29-1	TGCAGCTGCAGGGGGCAGGACAATCAGCCCCAGCATTTT	CSCRGQDNQPQHF
TRBJ2-2	NA	once	TRBV28	TGTGCCAGCAGTCTTGAGGGGCGAGGAGTCAGCTCAAACACCGGGGAGCTGTTTTTT	CASSLEGRGVSSNTGELFF
TRBJ2-1	NA	many	TRBV29-1	TGCAGCGTTGAGGGACGGGGCTACAATGAGCAGTTCTTC	CSVEGRGYNEQFF
TRBJ2-2	NA	many	TRBV10-1	TGCGCCAGCAGGGCTAGCTTGAACACCGGGGAGCTGTTTTTT	CASRASLNTGELFF
TRBJ2-6	TRBD1	many	TRBV6-1	TGTGCCAGCACACAGGGGTATGGGGCCAACGTCCTGACTTTC	CASTQGYGANVLTF
TRBJ1-1	NA	NA	TRBV9	TGTGCCAGCAGCGGGTTTCTGGGCACTGAAGCTTTCTTT	CASSGFLGTEAFF
TRBJ1-2	NA	many	TRBV12-3/TRBV12-4	TGTGCCAGCAGTTCGAACTATGGCTACACCTTC	CASSSNYGYTF
TRBJ2-3	NA	NA	TRBV6-2/TRBV6-3	TGTGCCAGCAGTTACTCCAGGTCTTCTTCCACGCAGTATTTT	CASSYSRSSSTQYF
TRBJ1-1	TRBD1	few	TRBV9	TGTGCCAGCAGCATAGGCAACAGGGGTACTGAAGCTTTCTTT	CASSIGNRGTEAFF
TRBJ1-1	NA	NA	TRBV28	TGTGCCAGTCAGACAACCAACACTGAAGCTTTCTTT	CASQTTNTEAFF
TRBJ2-3	TRBD2	few	TRBV6-4	TGTGCCAGCAGTGACTCGATGGGAGGGCCAACAGATACGCAGTATTTT	CASSDSMGGPTDTQYF
TRBJ2-7	NA	few	TRBV19	TGTGCCAGTATGGACAGTTACGAGCAGTACTTC	CASMDSYEQYF
TRBJ1-3	NA	few	TRBV29-1	TGCAGCGTTGGTGGGGACGGAAACACCATATATTTT	CSVGGDGNTIYF
TRBJ1-2	TRBD1	NA	TRBV29-1	TGCAGCGTTGCCCGGGACAGGGGGCGGGTTACTGGCTACACCTTC	CSVARDRGRVTGYTF
TRBJ2-7	TRBD1	many	TRBV4-1	TGCGCCAGCAGCCACGATACCGCCGGGACAGGGGGCTACGAGCAGTACTTC	CASSHDTAGTGGYEQYF
TRBJ2-7	NA	few	TRBV5-5	TGTGCCAGCAGCCCATGGGGGGGGCAGTTCTACGAGCAGTACTTC	CASSPWGGQFYEQYF
TRBJ2-1	TRBD2	few	TRBV28	TGTGCCAGCACCCTTCTAGCGGGAGCCAACAATGAGCAGTTCTTC	CASTLLAGANNEQFF
TRBJ2-1	NA	few	TRBV6-2/TRBV6-3	TGTGCCACCCGGACTTCCTCCTACAATGAGCAGTTCTTC	CATRTSSYNEQFF
TRBJ2-7	TRBD2	NA	TRBV27	TGTGCCAGCAGCCCTCCGGGACTAGCGGGAGTCGCCTACGAGCAGTACTTC	CASSPPGLAGVAYEQYF
TRBJ1-1	NA	many	TRBV7-9	TGTGCCAGCAGCTTTGGGGGCATGGGCACTGAAGCTTTCTTT	CASSFGGMGTEAFF
TRBJ2-1	TRBD2	many	TRBV4-3	TGCGCCAGCAGCCAAGATCCTAGCGGGAGGGCAGGCAATGAGCAGTTCTTC	CASSQDPSGRAGNEQFF
TRBJ2-5	NA	many	TRBV7-8	TGTGCCAGCAGCTTAGGGCTGCGGGAAGAGACCCAGTACTTC	CASSLGLREETQYF
TRBJ2-7	NA	many	TRBV7-9	TGTGCCAGCAGGGAAGCGGGTACCGAGCAGTACTTC	CASREAGTEQYF
TRBJ2-1	NA	few	TRBV5-1	TGCGCCAGCAGCTTGGGGGTCCCGAGCTCCTACAATGAGCAGTTCTTC	CASSLGVPSSYNEQFF
TRBJ2-1	NA	many	TRBV7-2	TGTGCCAGCAGCTTCACCCAGGGGTTACAATACAATGAGCAGTTCTTC	CASSFTQGLQYNEQFF
TRBJ2-1	TRBD2	NA	TRBV12-3/TRBV12-4	TGTGCCAGCAGTGTACTTAGCGGGAGAACCTACAATGAGCAGTTCTTC	CASSVLSGRTYNEQFF
TRBJ1-1	NA	NA	TRBV14	TGTGCCAGCGCGGGGGACACTGAAGCTTTCTTT	CASAGDTEAFF
TRBJ1-5	NA	NA	TRBV19	TGTGCCAGTAGCGATGACACAACCTTCAATCAGCCCCAGCATTTT	CASSDDTTFNQPQHF
TRBJ2-1	TRBD2	many	TRBV7-2	TGTGCCAGCAGCCCACCCGGGACTAGCGGGAGCAATGAGCAGTTCTTC	CASSPPGTSGSNEQFF
TRBJ2-7	NA	few	TRBV28	TGTGCCAGCAGTTTAGCCCAGTCCAGGCACGAGCAGTACTTC	CASSLAQSRHEQYF
TRBJ2-7	NA	NA	TRBV7-9	TGTGCCAGCAGCTTAAATGCCAAGCCCTACGAGCAGTACTTC	CASSLNAKPYEQYF
TRBJ2-5	NA	many	TRBV7-2	TGTGCCAGCAGCTCTGGAGTCCTGTCCCTTGCTTTC	CASSSGVLSLAF
TRBJ1-1	NA	few	TRBV29-1	TGCAGCGTTGACGGACAGTACACTGAAGCTTTCTTT	CSVDGQYTEAFF
TRBJ2-7	NA	many	TRBV7-9	TGTGCCAGCAGCCAGCGGACAGTTAGCTCCTACGAGCAGTACTTC	CASSQRTVSSYEQYF
TRBJ1-2	NA	few	TRBV6-2/TRBV6-3	TGTGCCAGCAGCGACAGGACTTCTAACTATGGCTACACCTTC	CASSDRTSNYGYTF
TRBJ2-7	NA	NA	TRBV28	TGTGCCAGCAGCTCGCCCAGGGGCTACGAGCAGTACTTC	CASSSPRGYEQYF
TRBJ2-7	NA	few	TRBV13	TGTGCCAGTAGCCACGCAGGCTCCTACGAGCAGTACTTC	CASSHAGSYEQYF
TRBJ2-1	TRBD2	many	TRBV11-3	TGTGCCAGCAGCCCGGGGGGATGGGGCTACAATGAGCAGTTCTTC	CASSPGGWGYNEQFF
TRBJ1-1	NA	many	TRBV7-2	TGTGCCAGCAGCCCCCGCAGCATGAACACTGAAGCTTTCTTT	CASSPRSMNTEAFF
TRBJ1-1	NA	NA	TRBV5-1	TGCGCCAGCAGCGTAACCCCCTCTACTAAGAACACTGAAGCTTTCTTT	CASSVTPSTKNTEAFF
TRBJ1-5	NA	many	TRBV27	TGTGCCAGCAGTCCGCGACAGCCCCAGGGGCCCCAGCATTTT	CASSPRQPQGPQHF
TRBJ2-3	TRBD1	NA	TRBV9	TGTGCCAGCAGCACTGACAGGGATATGGGCACAGATACGCAGTATTTT	CASSTDRDMGTDTQYF
TRBJ1-2	NA	NA	TRBV29-1	TGCAGCGTTGTTCAAGACCCCGCCTATGGCTACACCTTC	CSVVQDPAYGYTF
TRBJ2-5	NA	many	TRBV7-2	TGTGCCAGCAGCTTAGGACCTCCGAGGGAAGGAGAGACCCAGTACTTC	CASSLGPPREGETQYF